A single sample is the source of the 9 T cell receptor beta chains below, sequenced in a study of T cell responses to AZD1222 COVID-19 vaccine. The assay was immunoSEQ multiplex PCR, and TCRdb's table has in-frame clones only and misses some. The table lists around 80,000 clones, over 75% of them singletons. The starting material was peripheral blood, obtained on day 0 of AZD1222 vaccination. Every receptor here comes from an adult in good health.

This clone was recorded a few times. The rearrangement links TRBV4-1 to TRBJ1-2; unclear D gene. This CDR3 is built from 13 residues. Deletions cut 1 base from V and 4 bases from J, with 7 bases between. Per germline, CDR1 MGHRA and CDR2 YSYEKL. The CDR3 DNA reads TGCGCCAGCAGCCAAGCTTACAGCTATGGCTACACCTTC. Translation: CASSQAYSYGYTF.

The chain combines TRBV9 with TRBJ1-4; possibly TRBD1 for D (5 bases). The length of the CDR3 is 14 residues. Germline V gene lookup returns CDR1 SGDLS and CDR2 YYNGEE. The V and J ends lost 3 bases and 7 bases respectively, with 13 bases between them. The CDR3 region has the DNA TGTGCCAGCAGCGGAGGGGTTGGGGGTGAAAAACTGTTTTTT. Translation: CASSGGVGGEKLFF.

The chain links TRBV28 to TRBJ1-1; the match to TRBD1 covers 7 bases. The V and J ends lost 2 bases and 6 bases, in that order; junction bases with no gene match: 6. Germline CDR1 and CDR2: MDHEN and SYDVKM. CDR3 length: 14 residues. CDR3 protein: CASSLPGTVPEAFF. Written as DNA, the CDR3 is TGTGCCAGCAGTTTACCCGGGACAGTTCCTGAAGCTTTCTTT.

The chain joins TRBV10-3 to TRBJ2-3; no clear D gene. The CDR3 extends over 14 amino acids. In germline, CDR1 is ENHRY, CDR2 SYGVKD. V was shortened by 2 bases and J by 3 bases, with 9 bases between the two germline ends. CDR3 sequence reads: CAISESSSTDTQYF. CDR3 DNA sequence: TGTGCCATCAGTGAGAGTTCGTCGACAGATACGCAGTATTTT.

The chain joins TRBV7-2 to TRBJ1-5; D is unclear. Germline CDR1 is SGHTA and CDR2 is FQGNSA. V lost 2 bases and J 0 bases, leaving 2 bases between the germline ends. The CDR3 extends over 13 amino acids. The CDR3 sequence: CASSLTSNQPQHF. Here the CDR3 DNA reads TGTGCCAGCAGCTTAACTAGCAATCAGCCCCAGCATTTT.

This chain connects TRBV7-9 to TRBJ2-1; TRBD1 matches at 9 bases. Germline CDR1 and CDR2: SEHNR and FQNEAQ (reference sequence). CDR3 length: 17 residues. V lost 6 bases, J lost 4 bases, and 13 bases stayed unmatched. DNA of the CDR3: TGTGCCAGCAGTCCAGTTCAGGGACAGGGACTTTACAATGAGCAGTTCTTC. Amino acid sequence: CASSPVQGQGLYNEQFF.

The chain's CDR3 is CASTPGAGPEKLFF. The CDR3 nucleotides read TGCGCCAGCACCCCGGGAGCAGGGCCTGAAAAACTGTTTTTT. The chain combines TRBV5-1 with TRBJ1-4, with a weak D call TRBD1 (5 bases). The CDR3 runs to 14 residues. Germline V gene data show CDR1 as SGHRS and CDR2 as YFSETQ. V shed 6 bases and J shed 7 bases, with 16 bases lying between them.

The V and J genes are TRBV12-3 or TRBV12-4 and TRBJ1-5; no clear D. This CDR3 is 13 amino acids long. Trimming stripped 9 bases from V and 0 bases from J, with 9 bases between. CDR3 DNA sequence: TGTGCCAGTCGGGAAATTAGCAATCAGCCCCAGCATTTT. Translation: CASREISNQPQHF.

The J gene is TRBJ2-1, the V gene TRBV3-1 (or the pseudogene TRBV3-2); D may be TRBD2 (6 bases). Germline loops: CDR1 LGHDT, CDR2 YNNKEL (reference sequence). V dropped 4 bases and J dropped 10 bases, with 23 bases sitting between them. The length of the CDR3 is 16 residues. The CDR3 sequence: CASSRGTLSGGGEQFF. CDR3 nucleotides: TGTGCCAGCAGCCGGGGCACCCTCAGCGGTGGAGGGGAGCAGTTCTTC.